The 21 T cell receptor beta chains below were found in one sample sequenced in a study of blood T cell repertoires in COVID-19. Data came from immunoSEQ multiplex PCR; TCRdb stores just in-frame clones and leaves some out. In the table there are fewer than 200,000 clones, 80% to 90% of which are singletons. Specimen: PBMCs or T cells enriched from blood (not recorded which). Receptor source: a young woman who had recovered from COVID-19.

Only one count was recorded for this clone. The V and J genes are TRBV28 and TRBJ1-2; D is uncertain. The V and J ends lost 3 bases and 4 bases respectively, with 12 bases between them. Germline V CDR1 and CDR2: MDHEN, SYDVKM. There are 14 residues in the CDR3. CDR3 nucleotide sequence: TGTGCCAGCAGTTTTGTACCGCCCGGCTATGGCTACACCTTC. Residues: CASSFVPPGYGYTF.

This chain links TRBV2 with TRBJ2-5; 10 nucleotides align to TRBD2. Germline assignment: CDR1 SNHLY and CDR2 FYNNEI. CDR3 length: 15 residues. Germline trimming cut 8 bases from V and 1 base from J; bases unmatched to any gene: 7. DNA of the CDR3: TGTGCCAGCGGGGCGGCTAGCGGGGGCCAAGAGACCCAGTACTTC. Translated: CASGAASGGQETQYF.

This chain links TRBV30 with TRBJ2-5; 7 bases map to TRBD1. Germline V CDR1 and CDR2: GTSNPN, SVGIG (reference sequence). The V and J ends lost 5 bases and 3 bases, in that order; junction bases with no gene match: 9. This CDR3 comprises 14 residues. The chain's CDR3 is CAWGRGTEKETQYF. Written as DNA, the CDR3 is TGTGCCTGGGGGAGAGGGACAGAAAAAGAGACCCAGTACTTC.

The rearrangement links TRBV2 to TRBJ1-5; 9 bases fit TRBD1. Unmatched junction bases numbered 7, after V lost 4 bases and J lost 3 bases. CDR1 SNHLY and CDR2 FYNNEI come from the germline V gene. The CDR3 contains 16 residues. This CDR3 is CASSGRTGVYNQPQHF. In DNA, the CDR3 is TGTGCCAGCAGTGGTCGGACAGGGGTTTACAATCAGCCCCAGCATTTT.

The genes are TRBV5-1 and TRBJ2-3; the D gene is possibly TRBD1 (5 bases). Germline lookup yields CDR1 SGHRS and CDR2 YFSETQ. With 3 bases removed from V and 6 bases from J, the gap between germline ends came to 14 bases. The CDR3 contains 14 residues. Here the CDR3 reads CASSSRPRGDTQYF. In DNA form, the CDR3 reads TGCGCCAGCAGCTCGCGCCCTAGGGGCGATACGCAGTATTTT.

This clone has just one count. V is TRBV6-5 and J is TRBJ2-7; D call uncertain. V lost 6 bases, J lost 2 bases, and 8 bases lay in between. CDR1 and CDR2 (germline): MNHEY, SVGAGI. The CDR3 runs to 12 residues. The CDR3 is CASRTEPYEQYF. The CDR3 region has the DNA TGTGCCAGCAGGACGGAGCCCTACGAGCAGTACTTC.

This clone was observed a few times. The rearrangement joins TRBV27 to TRBJ1-1; possible D gene TRBD1, 6 bases. The CDR3 is 12 amino acids. Looked up from germline, CDR1 is MNHEY and CDR2 is SMNVEV (reference sequence). Between the trimmed V and J ends, which lost 2 bases and 8 bases, there was a span of 9 bases. The CDR3: CASSLNGQEAFF. Written as DNA, the CDR3 is TGTGCCAGCAGTTTAAATGGACAGGAAGCTTTCTTT.

The chain has TRBV28 and TRBJ2-1; 9 bases map to TRBD2. Germline V gene sequence: CDR1 MDHEN, CDR2 SYDVKM. V shed 10 bases, J shed 0 bases, and the junction held 1 base outside the gene matches. The CDR3 contains 13 residues. Written as DNA, the CDR3 is TGTGCCATACTAGCGGGCTCCTACAATGAGCAGTTCTTC. Its translation: CAILAGSYNEQFF. Supplemented by reference TRBV28 and TRBJ2-1, the full variable domain reads DVKVTQSSRYLVKRTGEKVFLECVQDMDHENMFWYRQDPGLGLRLIYFSYDVKMKEKGDIPEGYSVSREKKERFSLILESASTNQTSMYLCAILAGSYNEQFFGPGTRLTVL.

This rearrangement joins TRBV5-4 to TRBJ1-4; D unclear. The CDR3 contains 13 residues. V was pared by 0 bases and J by 8 bases, with 8 bases between. Germline assignment: CDR1 SGHNT and CDR2 YYREEE (reference sequence). CDR3 sequence reads: CASSLGGREKLFF. For the CDR3, the DNA is TGTGCCAGCAGCTTGGGCGGCCGGGAAAAACTGTTTTTT.

With regard to this clone: A junction end diverges from the germline sequence, so it may reflect a read error. The gene calls are TRBV19 and TRBJ1-3, with no clear D. The CDR3 has 16 residues. The germline CDR1 and CDR2 sequences are LNHDA and SQIVND (reference sequence). The CDR3 coding sequence is TGTGCCAGTAGTCTAGACCGGGATCTATTTGGAAACACCATATATTTT. This sequence encodes CASSLDRDLFGNTIYF.

The chain is built from TRBV4-1 and TRBJ2-2; 9 nucleotides agree with TRBD2. Trimming took 4 bases from V and 4 from J; bases not matched to a gene: 10. The CDR3 has 17 amino acids. Germline CDR1 MGHRA, CDR2 YSYEKL. As DNA, the CDR3 is TGCGCCAGCAGCCTGGAGGGGCGGGAGGGCCGCACCGGGGAGCTGTTTTTT. Protein product: CASSLEGREGRTGELFF.

The chain joins TRBV3-1 (or the pseudogene TRBV3-2) to TRBJ1-1, with D possibly matching TRBD1 (5 bases). This CDR3 region has 13 residues. With 4 bases removed from V and 1 base from J, the gap between germline ends came to 7 bases. Per germline, CDR1 LGHDT and CDR2 YNNKEL (reference sequence). The CDR3, as DNA: TGTGCCAGCAGCCTAGACAGGAACACTGAAGCTTTCTTT. Translating it yields CASSLDRNTEAFF.

The chain has TRBV19 and TRBJ2-2; TRBD2 matches 7 bases. Germline-derived CDR1 and CDR2 are LNHDA and SQIVND (reference sequence). The CDR3 consists of 15 residues. The V segment lost 7 bases and the J segment 3 bases; nucleotides outside the gene matches: 8. This CDR3 is CASTLSGVDTGELFF. CDR3 nucleotides: TGTGCCAGTACCTTGAGCGGGGTAGACACCGGGGAGCTGTTTTTT.

This clone was picked up a small number of times. The rearrangement joins TRBV5-4 to TRBJ2-3, with TRBD2 matching over 9 bases. The trim removed 5 bases at V and 1 base at J, leaving 8 bases unmatched. This CDR3 region has 16 residues. CDR1 is SGHNT and CDR2 is YYREEE in the germline V gene (reference sequence). The CDR3 DNA sequence: TGTGCCAGCAGTCCTACTAGCGGGCCAGGCACAGATACGCAGTATTTT. Amino acid sequence: CASSPTSGPGTDTQYF.

This chain uses TRBV7-9 with TRBJ1-6; 7 nucleotides agree with TRBD1. Germline V gene data show CDR1 as SEHNR and CDR2 as FQNEAQ (reference sequence). The CDR3 consists of 16 residues. J gave up 3 bases and V 8 bases, and 10 bases lay outside the gene matches. CDR3 nucleotides: TGTGCCAGCGGGGCCGGGGACAGCAGCTATAATTCACCCCTCCACTTT. It yields the protein CASGAGDSSYNSPLHF. The whole variable domain, remainder taken from reference TRBV7-9 and TRBJ1-6, is DTGVSQNPRHKITKRGQNVTFRCDPISEHNRLYWYRQTLGQGPEFLTYFQNEAQLEKSRLLSDRFSAERPKGSFSTLEIQRTEQGDSAMYLCASGAGDSSYNSPLHFGNGTRLTVT.

The chain employs TRBV20-1 and TRBJ1-1; perhaps TRBD1 as D (5 bases). V was cut by 0 bases and J by 8 bases, with 7 bases left in between. Germline values: CDR1 DFQATT, CDR2 SNEGSKA (reference sequence). The CDR3 consists of 11 residues. The CDR3 bases are TGCAGTGCTAGAGATCGACAGGAAGCTTTCTTT. This sequence encodes CSARDRQEAFF.

The CDR3 bases are TGCGCCAGTTTTAGCGGGGGGGTCGGACTCCCCAATGAGCAGTTCTTC. Amino acid sequence: CASFSGGVGLPNEQFF. The rearrangement links TRBV5-1 to TRBJ2-1; the match to TRBD2 covers 11 bases. This CDR3 comprises 16 residues. V shed 8 bases and J 6 bases; nucleotides not matched to a gene: 13. Germline CDR1 reads SGHRS; CDR2 reads YFSETQ.

This chain connects TRBV29-1 to TRBJ2-1, with 13 bases matching TRBD2. Germline CDR1 is SQVTM and CDR2 is ANQGSEA. With 6 bases clipped from V and 6 bases from J, the junction kept 5 bases outside the gene matches. The CDR3 is made up of 14 amino acids. CDR3 coding DNA: TGCAGCGTCGGACTAGCGGGGGCCTTCAATGAGCAGTTCTTC. It codes for CSVGLAGAFNEQFF.

The V call is TRBV15, the J call TRBJ2-1; D possibly corresponds to TRBD2 (6 bases). V was cut by 3 bases and J by 9 bases, with 15 bases left in between. Germline assignment: CDR1 LNHNV and CDR2 YYDKDF (reference sequence). The CDR3 has 14 amino acids. CDR3: CATSSEWGVGEQFF. The CDR3 nucleotides read TGTGCCACCAGCAGTGAGTGGGGGGTGGGTGAGCAGTTCTTC.

V is TRBV7-8 and J is TRBJ1-2, with 9 bases lining up with TRBD1. The CDR3 consists of 16 residues. V shed 0 bases, J shed 6 bases, and the junction held 8 bases outside the gene matches. Germline V CDR1 and CDR2: SGHVS, FQNEAQ. CDR3 sequence (DNA): TGTGCCAGCAGCTTAGCGCATCTCACAGGGGGCAATGGCTACACCTTC. It is translated as CASSLAHLTGGNGYTF. Full variable domain (missing parts from reference TRBV7-8 and TRBJ1-2): GAGVSQSPRYKVAKRGQDVALRCDPISGHVSLFWYQQALGQGPEFLTYFQNEAQLDKSGLPSDRFFAERPEGSVSTLKIQRTQQEDSAVYLCASSLAHLTGGNGYTFGSGTRLTVV.

The V gene is TRBV15, the J gene TRBJ1-2; 9 bases line up with TRBD1. The CDR3 has 16 residues. The germline V gene has CDR1 LNHNV and CDR2 YYDKDF (reference sequence). V lost 0 bases and J lost 6; bases outside the gene matches: 8. This chain's CDR3 is CATSRDPPGTGHGYTF. Here the CDR3 DNA reads TGTGCCACCAGCAGAGATCCTCCCGGGACAGGGCATGGCTACACCTTC.